The source of this TCR beta chain is a study of graft-versus-host responses after intestinal transplantation (dated by TCRdb to the early 2020s). The study in broad terms: Recipients received multivisceral, liver-intestinal, or isolated intestinal transplants. Anti-thymocyte globulin induction was given to all recipients, followed by maintenance tacrolimus and steroids for about 3 years. After intestinal transplantation, graft-versus-host and host-versus-graft alloreactive T cell clones were followed in the graft, circulation and bone marrow using bulk TCR-beta CDR3 sequencing. Alloreactive clones were identified by sequencing pre-transplant mixed lymphocyte reaction products and comparing them with unstimulated pre-transplant donor and recipient T cells. Of the 20 to 30 intestinal transplant recipients enrolled in the cohort, one of whom was a retransplant, a few patients without pretransplant specimens were excluded. Donor T cell macrochimerism was defined as a peak of at least 4% donor T cells among recipient peripheral blood mononuclear cells. Instead of going to the commercial service, samples from three later patients were sequenced in-house on an Illumina MiSeq and processed with MiXCR.

Inclusive of the bounding cysteine and phenylalanine, the CDR3 is 13 residues long. Of all the DNA, just the CDR3 is kept, 39 bases in frame from base 1. As encoded in the germline V gene, CDR1 is SGDLS while CDR2 is YYNGEE. V is pared back by 3 bases and J by 1 base, with 5 bases lying between the germline termini. What the time point label conveys for this sample: cells obtained before transplantation from donor or recipient. CD3+CD4+ and CD3+CD8+ populations were FACS-sorted from unstimulated pre-transplant donor and recipient cells taken from spleen or lymph nodes. Study-level results and caveats: Conclusions were limited by the relatively low number and heterogeneity of intestinal transplant patients. GvH clones were detected in recipient bone marrow, and some appeared earlier in ileal mucosa or blood, consistent with an intestinal mucosal origin. Patients with donor T cell macrochimerism had high GvH to HvG T cell clonal ratios in their allografts. Early after transplant, peak levels of circulating GvH clones were associated with declines in HvG clones.

This clone was counted a few times. Its antigen remains unidentified. No base-level quality is on record; no much larger clone is a single base apart. This same CDR3 is encoded by further DNA sequences in the sample. To prepare the library, the immunoSEQ multiplex PCR assay was applied. In most patients, genomic DNA was isolated using the Qiagen DNeasy Blood and Tissue Kit and sent frozen to Adaptive Biotechnologies for TCR sequencing. For most patients, genomic DNA was subjected to high-throughput TCR-beta CDR3 sequencing by Adaptive Biotechnologies. On the study's bioinformatics: Adaptive's ImmunoSEQ software supplied the TCR sequencing data for about 18 patients, while MiXCR and VDJtools were used to process a few other patients. To correct CD4 versus CD8 sorting errors, sequences present in both subsets at a frequency ratio below 5:1 were removed. Because the origin of CDR3 nucleotide sequences shared between donor and recipient could not be assigned, those sequences were removed. Alloreactive clones required at least 2-fold expansion over unstimulated cells and minimum CFSE-low frequency of 0.002% (template counts) or 0.001% (read counts). A clone was considered mappable if detected in the sequenced pre-transplant spleen, lymph node, or MLR CFSE-low populations of the donor or recipient. Cumulative frequency of alloreactive clones was calculated as a percentage of all sequences weighted by copy number. The table comes from immuneACCESS by way of TCRdb, which keeps in-frame sequences with V and J called. Part of the clones is missing from these tables; in studies checked, under half for an unresolved V gene and the rest for unknown reasons. That table furnishes V, J and clone size, whereas the DNA furnished D and trimming. Counted in this sample were tens of thousands of clones; over 75% of them appeared once. The ten largest account for approximately 0.48% of the sample.

The sequence came from a human donor who received an intestinal transplant. The starting material was unstimulated CD8+ T cells sorted from spleen or lymph node cells, obtained before intestinal transplant. The sequence links TRBV9 to TRBJ1-3; no confident D gene assignment can be made. The DNA sequence follows: TGTGCCAGCAGCGACAGTTCTGGAAACACCATATATTTT. This sequence encodes CASSDSSGNTIYF.